A selection of T cell receptor beta chains follows, all from one sample in a study of blood T cell repertoires in COVID-19. Method: immunoSEQ multiplex PCR; TCRdb's copy keeps in-frame clones and lacks some. The sample carries under 200,000 clones, 88% recorded once. The sequencing input was peripheral blood. Every receptor here comes from a man aged 35 to 55 with active or convalescent COVID-19. CDR3s include the opening cysteine and the closing phenylalanine or tryptophan. The D gene is left open where the match is weak. Clone size is not always given. Where it is, it says once, few, many or a class for expanded clones.

abundance: -
j_gene: TRBJ2-4
d_gene: -
v_gene: TRBV5-4
CDR3nt: TGTGCCAGCAGCTTCATCCCGAGGGGGGGCGGCGGGAGAGCCAAAAACATTCAGTACTTC
CDR3aa: CASSFIPRGGGGRAKNIQYF

abundance: once
j_gene: TRBJ1-3
d_gene: -
v_gene: TRBV6-5
CDR3nt: TGTGCCAGCAGCGCCCCAGGCTCTGGAAACACCATATATTTT
CDR3aa: CASSAPGSGNTIYF

abundance: -
j_gene: TRBJ1-2
d_gene: -
v_gene: TRBV3-1/TRBV3-2
CDR3nt: TGTGCCAGCAGCCAAGGACATCTTGGCTACACCTTC
CDR3aa: CASSQGHLGYTF

abundance: -
j_gene: TRBJ1-3
d_gene: -
v_gene: TRBV9
CDR3nt: TGTGCCAGCAGCGTAGAAGGGACACCCGGAAACACCATATATTTT
CDR3aa: CASSVEGTPGNTIYF

abundance: -
j_gene: TRBJ2-5
d_gene: -
v_gene: TRBV3-1/TRBV3-2
CDR3nt: TGTGCCAGCAGCCAAGACGTAAGGCAGGGGTCATCCCAAGAGACCCAGTACTTC
CDR3aa: CASSQDVRQGSSQETQYF

abundance: -
j_gene: TRBJ1-3
d_gene: -
v_gene: TRBV5-5
CDR3nt: TGTGCCAGCAGCCCTGGCCCAGGGGGAAACACCATATATTTT
CDR3aa: CASSPGPGGNTIYF

abundance: -
j_gene: TRBJ1-2
d_gene: -
v_gene: TRBV2
CDR3nt: TGTGCCAGAAGCAGGGAATTTGACTATGGCTACACCTTC
CDR3aa: CARSREFDYGYTF

abundance: -
j_gene: TRBJ2-7
d_gene: TRBD2
v_gene: TRBV7-9
CDR3nt: TGTGCCAGCAGCGATCCGGGACTAGCGGGAGGGACCTACGAGCAGTACTTC
CDR3aa: CASSDPGLAGGTYEQYF

abundance: -
j_gene: TRBJ1-1
d_gene: -
v_gene: TRBV5-1
CDR3nt: TGCGCCAGCAGCAGTCGCACAGGGTCCACTGAAGCTTTCTTT
CDR3aa: CASSSRTGSTEAFF

abundance: -
j_gene: TRBJ2-1
d_gene: TRBD2
v_gene: TRBV4-3
CDR3nt: TGCGCCAGCAGTAACCGTAAACCATTAGCGGGGGGTTACAATGAGCAGTTCTTC
CDR3aa: CASSNRKPLAGGYNEQFF

abundance: few
j_gene: TRBJ2-6
d_gene: TRBD1
v_gene: TRBV5-6
CDR3nt: TGTGCCAGCATTCTGGGGGCAGGGGGCCCTGGGGCCAACGTCCTGACTTTC
CDR3aa: CASILGAGGPGANVLTF

abundance: few
j_gene: TRBJ1-6
d_gene: -
v_gene: TRBV14
CDR3nt: TGTGCCAGCAGCCAGGCTTTAGGGGGACGATCACCCCTCCACTTT
CDR3aa: CASSQALGGRSPLHF

abundance: -
j_gene: TRBJ1-2
d_gene: -
v_gene: TRBV7-7
CDR3nt: TGTGCCAGCAGCTTCGAGGGCTATGGCTACACCTTC
CDR3aa: CASSFEGYGYTF

abundance: -
j_gene: TRBJ2-7
d_gene: TRBD2
v_gene: TRBV30
CDR3nt: TGTGCCTGGAGTCGGGAACTAGCGCCTATTTCGGAGCAGTACTTC
CDR3aa: CAWSRELAPISEQYF

abundance: -
j_gene: TRBJ1-3
d_gene: -
v_gene: TRBV4-1
CDR3nt: TGCGCCAGCAGCCAAGATGTCACCTACTCTGGAAACACCATATATTTT
CDR3aa: CASSQDVTYSGNTIYF

abundance: -
j_gene: TRBJ2-3
d_gene: -
v_gene: TRBV5-1
CDR3nt: TGCGCCAGCAGTCCGCAAGCTGGCACAGATACGCAGTATTTT
CDR3aa: CASSPQAGTDTQYF

abundance: -
j_gene: TRBJ2-1
d_gene: -
v_gene: TRBV5-6
CDR3nt: TGTGCCAGCAGCTCGAGGAGGGGCTCTATCTACAATGAGCAGTTCTTC
CDR3aa: CASSSRRGSIYNEQFF

abundance: -
j_gene: TRBJ2-1
d_gene: -
v_gene: TRBV6-2/TRBV6-3
CDR3nt: TGTGCCAGCAGTTACCTGGGGGGTTTCGAGCAGTTCTTC
CDR3aa: CASSYLGGFEQFF

abundance: -
j_gene: TRBJ2-2
d_gene: TRBD1
v_gene: TRBV25-1
CDR3nt: TGTGCCAGCAGTGAATATGGCAGAGGGACAGCGAACACCGGGGAGCTGTTTTTT
CDR3aa: CASSEYGRGTANTGELFF

abundance: few
j_gene: TRBJ2-3
d_gene: TRBD2
v_gene: TRBV6-2/TRBV6-3
CDR3nt: TGTGCCAGCAGTTCCGCCCCCCTAGCGGGGACTAGCACAGATACGCAGTATTTT
CDR3aa: CASSSAPLAGTSTDTQYF

abundance: -
j_gene: TRBJ1-5
d_gene: -
v_gene: TRBV10-3
CDR3nt: TGTGCCATCAGCCCTGGGGCAAATGGCCAGCCCCAGCATTTT
CDR3aa: CAISPGANGQPQHF

abundance: -
j_gene: TRBJ1-2
d_gene: -
v_gene: TRBV7-8
CDR3nt: TGTGCCAGCACGGAGACAGGACCCGCGCTTGACTACACCTTC
CDR3aa: CASTETGPALDYTF

abundance: once
j_gene: TRBJ2-7
d_gene: -
v_gene: TRBV12-3/TRBV12-4
CDR3nt: TGTGCCAGCAGTTTTATAGGGGGCGAGCAGTACTTC
CDR3aa: CASSFIGGEQYF

abundance: -
j_gene: TRBJ1-5
d_gene: TRBD1
v_gene: TRBV20-1
CDR3nt: TGCAGTGCTAGTCAGGGCAGGGGGGATGAACCCCAGCATTTT
CDR3aa: CSASQGRGDEPQHF

abundance: -
j_gene: TRBJ1-1
d_gene: -
v_gene: TRBV7-8
CDR3nt: TGTGCCAGCAGCTTAGCGCAGGGTTGGGCTGAAGCTTTCTTT
CDR3aa: CASSLAQGWAEAFF